The present entry profiles one T cell receptor beta chain with its context. Its antigen remains unidentified. The data originate from a study of T cell repertoires in cytomegalovirus infection. Study information: Peptides in the study included HLA-C-restricted and HLA-B-restricted CMV epitopes. Indications came from public TCR beta signatures; they pointed to CMV infection and to a matching HLA type. Findings of the study overall: Carriage of CMV together with the relevant HLA was identifiable through cumulative public TCR beta family frequency. Across the ex vivo response, the dominant clonotypes were HLA-C-restricted CMV-specific TCR beta clonotypes.

The CDR3 totals 14 residues. Between the trimmed V and J ends, which lost 5 bases and 7 bases, there was a span of 17 bases. The germline V gene has CDR1 SGHAT and CDR2 FQNNGV. TCRdb reanalysed the reads using MiXCR and keeps one entry per CDR3 protein. This sample has roughly 570,000 distinct CDR3 sequences; 40% occur once, and the top ten carry 48%. The rearrangement joins TRBV11-2 to TRBJ2-5; possible D gene TRBD1, 5 bases. The clonotype was recovered from a human donor in good health (CMV status not recorded). Some clones in this sample may be carry-over from other donors' samples. The sample here was cultured PBMCs, taken from culture after CMV antigen stimulation. The DNA for the CDR3 is TGTGCCAGCAGCCGAATTCAGGGTATTGGGACCCAGTACTTC. Protein: CASSRIQGIGTQYF.